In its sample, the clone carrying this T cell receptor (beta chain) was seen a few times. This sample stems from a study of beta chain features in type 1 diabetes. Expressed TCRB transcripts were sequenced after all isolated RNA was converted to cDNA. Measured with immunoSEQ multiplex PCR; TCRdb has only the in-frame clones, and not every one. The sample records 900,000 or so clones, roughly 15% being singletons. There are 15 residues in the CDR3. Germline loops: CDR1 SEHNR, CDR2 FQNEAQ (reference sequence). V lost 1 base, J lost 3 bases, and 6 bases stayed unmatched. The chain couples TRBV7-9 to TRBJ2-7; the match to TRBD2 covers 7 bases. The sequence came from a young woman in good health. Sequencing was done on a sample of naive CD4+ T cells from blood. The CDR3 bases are TGTGCCAGCAGCTTAGGCGGGGGAGCCCTCTACGAGCAGTACTTC. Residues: CASSLGGGALYEQYF. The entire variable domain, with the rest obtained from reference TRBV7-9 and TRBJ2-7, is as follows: DTGVSQNPRHKITKRGQNVTFRCDPISEHNRLYWYRQTLGQGPEFLTYFQNEAQLEKSRLLSDRFSAERPKGSFSTLEIQRTEQGDSAMYLCASSLGGGALYEQYFGPGTRLTVT.